The 17 T cell receptor beta chains below were found in one sample sequenced in a study of CD8 T cell repertoires and HIV-1 epitope variants. The table came from immunoSEQ multiplex PCR; TCRdb's copy has only in-frame clones and leaves some out. The sample has around 4,000 clones, about 66% seen once. These receptors lack a known antigen. The sample taken for sequencing was cultured CD8+ T cells derived from PBMCs. The receptor source for this set is a male donor with HIV.

There are a few counts of this clone. The rearrangement links TRBV10-2 to TRBJ1-6; D may be TRBD1 (5 bases). Deletions cut 2 bases from V and 13 bases from J, with 15 bases between. Germline loops: CDR1 WSHSY, CDR2 SAAADI. The CDR3 covers 14 residues. The DNA of the CDR3 is TGCGCCAGCAGTGAGGCCGGGGGAGAGGCGCCCCTCCACTTT. Its protein is CASSEAGGEAPLHF.

The V gene is TRBV11-2, the J gene TRBJ1-1; weak D call: TRBD1 (6 bases). This CDR3 comprises 17 residues. V lost 2 bases and J 3 bases, leaving 19 bases between the germline ends. CDR1 and CDR2 (germline): SGHAT, FQNNGV. The CDR3 DNA reads as TGTGCCAGCAGCTTACACGGTCCGGGGGCGGGTGACACTGAAGCTTTCTTT. Amino acids: CASSLHGPGAGDTEAFF.

This clone was recorded a few times. The chain links TRBV7-9 to TRBJ2-7; no firm D call. This CDR3 is built from 14 residues. Between the trimmed V and J ends, which lost 4 bases and 0 bases, there was a span of 10 bases. Germline-derived CDR1 and CDR2 are SEHNR and FQNEAQ (reference sequence). The CDR3 protein is CASSSTALSYEQYF. As DNA, the CDR3 is TGTGCCAGCAGCTCGACTGCGCTCTCCTACGAGCAGTACTTC.

The table lists this clone with a few counts. This chain connects TRBV27 to TRBJ1-5, with TRBD1 identical over 8 bases. This CDR3 comprises 15 residues. Germline V lookup: CDR1 MNHEY, CDR2 SMNVEV (reference sequence). Unmatched junction bases numbered 5, after V lost 5 bases and J lost 2 bases. CDR3 bases: TGTGCCAGCAGTCAAGGGACAGGAGGCAATCAGCCCCAGCATTTT. Translating gives CASSQGTGGNQPQHF.

The V and J genes are TRBV30 and TRBJ1-3; tentative D call: TRBD1 (5 bases). The CDR3 has 16 amino acids. Per germline, CDR1 GTSNPN and CDR2 SVGIG (reference sequence). Trimming cost V 1 base and J 3 bases, with 16 bases left between them. CDR3 residues: CAWSGGSGTFGNTIYF. In DNA, the CDR3 is TGTGCCTGGAGTGGGGGAAGCGGGACGTTTGGAAACACCATATATTTT. Full variable domain (rest looked up from reference TRBV30 and TRBJ1-3): SQTIHQWPATLVQPVGSPLSLECTVEGTSNPNLYWYRQAAGRGLQLLFYSVGIGQISSEVPQNLSASRPQDRQFILSSKKLLLSDSGFYLCAWSGGSGTFGNTIYFGEGSWLTVV.

This chain joins TRBV5-6 and TRBJ1-4; D perhaps matches TRBD1 (5 bases). CDR1 SGHDT and CDR2 YYEEEE come from the germline V gene. CDR3 length: 14 amino acids. V was shortened by 0 bases and J by 8 bases, with 11 bases between the two germline ends. Here the CDR3 reads CASSLAQEGEKLFF. The CDR3 DNA follows: TGTGCCAGCAGCTTGGCACAGGAAGGCGAAAAACTGTTTTTT.

The gene calls are TRBV7-2 and TRBJ2-3, with 7 bases aligning to TRBD2. Looked up from germline, CDR1 is SGHTA and CDR2 is FQGNSA. Trimming took 4 bases from V and 6 from J; bases not matched to a gene: 13. This CDR3 is 16 amino acids long. The CDR3 loop is CASSSSLGGGGDTQYF. The CDR3 DNA reads as TGTGCCAGCAGCTCGTCTCTGGGGGGGGGAGGGGATACGCAGTATTTT. Complete variable domain (other parts from reference TRBV7-2 and TRBJ2-3): GAGVSQSPSNKVTEKGKDVELRCDPISGHTALYWYRQSLGQGLEFLIYFQGNSAPDKSGLPSDRFSAERTGGSVSTLTIQRTQQEDSAVYLCASSSSLGGGGDTQYFGPGTRLTVL.

The rearrangement joins TRBV19 to TRBJ1-5; D is unclear. The ends were cut back, 4 bases at V and 1 base at J, with 5 bases in the middle. Germline lookup yields CDR1 LNHDA and CDR2 SQIVND (reference sequence). This CDR3 has 13 residues. CDR3 loop: CASSRGSNQPQHF. CDR3 nucleotides: TGTGCCAGTAGTAGAGGAAGCAATCAGCCCCAGCATTTT.

This clone was observed a single time. The chain recombines TRBV19 with TRBJ1-5; D is ambiguous. This CDR3 comprises 14 residues. The ends were cut back, 3 bases at V and 4 bases at J, with 10 bases in the middle. Germline assignment: CDR1 LNHDA and CDR2 SQIVND (reference sequence). DNA of the CDR3: TGTGCCAGTAGTATTGGCCCTCGAAATCAGCCCCAGCATTTT. It encodes CASSIGPRNQPQHF.

The count of this clone is one. The chain combines TRBV4-3 with TRBJ2-7, with TRBD1 matching 10 bases. The CDR3 has 16 amino acids. V shed 3 bases and J 2 bases; nucleotides not matched to a gene: 7. Germline V gene data show CDR1 as LGHNA and CDR2 as YSLEER. This chain's CDR3 is CASSHGGTGETYEQYF. The DNA of the CDR3 is TGCGCCAGCAGCCACGGCGGGACAGGGGAGACCTACGAGCAGTACTTC.

The V and J genes are TRBV11-2 and TRBJ2-4, with D tentatively TRBD1 or TRBD2 (5 bases each). The CDR3 runs 15 residues. Germline V lookup: CDR1 SGHAT, CDR2 FQNNGV. V was clipped by 5 bases and J by 0 bases, with 11 bases between them. The CDR3, as DNA: TGTGCCAGCAGCCCCGGGGCCCTAGCCAAAAACATTCAGTACTTC. Residues: CASSPGALAKNIQYF.

The genes are TRBV29-1 and TRBJ2-2; D perhaps matches TRBD1 (6 bases). The CDR3 runs to 11 residues. The V end was cut by 7 bases, the J end by 4 bases, with 7 bases between. Germline V gene lookup returns CDR1 SQVTM and CDR2 ANQGSEA. This chain's CDR3 is CSGQVTGELFF. As DNA, the CDR3 is TGCAGCGGACAGGTCACCGGGGAGCTGTTTTTT.

CDR3 sequence (DNA): TGTGCCAGCAGCTTAGCGGGACAGGGGTTTGAGGGCTACACCTTC. Amino acid sequence: CASSLAGQGFEGYTF. V gene TRBV7-2 combines with J gene TRBJ1-2, with 10 nucleotides matching TRBD1. CDR1 is SGHTA and CDR2 is FQGNSA in the germline V gene. Trimming cost V 0 bases and J 8 bases; bases outside gene matches: 6. The CDR3 totals 15 residues.

The chain is built from TRBV7-2 and TRBJ2-3, with 8 nucleotides matching TRBD1. The CDR3 covers 15 residues. V was pared by 1 base and J by 2 bases, with 2 bases of the junction left unmatched. CDR1 is SGHTA and CDR2 is FQGNSA in the germline V gene. The CDR3 DNA is TGTGCCAGCAGCTTAGGGACAGGGAACACAGATACGCAGTATTTT. It is translated as CASSLGTGNTDTQYF.

The count of this clone is one. The chain carries TRBV2 and TRBJ1-5; D is undetermined. Per the germline V gene, CDR1 is SNHLY and CDR2 is FYNNEI. CDR3 length equals 15 residues. With 2 bases removed from V and 2 bases from J, the gap between germline ends came to 10 bases. Written as DNA, the CDR3 is TGTGCCAGCAGTGAAAACGGGGTGGGCAATCAGCCCCAGCATTTT. Translation gives CASSENGVGNQPQHF.

This sequence joins TRBV5-1 and TRBJ1-1; D not resolved. The CDR3 sequence is 14 residues long. Germline CDR1 and CDR2: SGHRS and YFSETQ. Deletions cut 0 bases from V and 5 bases from J, with 11 bases between. The CDR3 sequence: CASSLASMGTEAFF. DNA for the CDR3: TGCGCCAGCAGCTTGGCGTCGATGGGAACTGAAGCTTTCTTT.

The rearrangement joins TRBV4-2 to TRBJ1-1; TRBD1 is a possible D gene (6 bases). The V end was cut by 0 bases, the J end by 6 bases, with 17 bases between. The length of the CDR3 is 16 residues. Germline V lookup: CDR1 LGHNA, CDR2 YNFKEQ. The CDR3 sequence is CASSQDRGQFGAEAFF. CDR3 coding DNA: TGTGCCAGCAGCCAAGATCGGGGGCAGTTCGGCGCTGAAGCTTTCTTT.